Below are 17 T cell receptor beta chains sequenced from a single sample in a study of T cells after yellow fever vaccination. TCRdb re-called the 5' RACE reads through MiXCR, storing one row per CDR3 protein. The sample consists of 110,000 to 150,000 distinct CDR3 sequences, less than 8.5% of them appearing once. This sample comprised CD4+ T cells sorted from PBMCs, obtained 10 days after the yellow fever booster vaccination. The receptors shown here come from a man aged 25 to 40 who received the YFV17D yellow fever vaccine.

In its sample, this clonotype was seen many times. The chain links TRBV5-8 to TRBJ1-3; D perhaps matches TRBD1 (5 bases). Trimming stripped 4 bases from V and 0 bases from J, with 8 bases between. There are 14 residues in the CDR3. Germline V lookup: CDR1 SGHTS, CDR2 YDEGEE. The CDR3 protein is CASSPGNSGNTIYF. The CDR3 DNA is TGTGCCAGCAGCCCAGGGAACTCTGGAAACACCATATATTTT.

Many counts were recorded for this clonotype. The V call is TRBV4-1, the J call TRBJ2-7; 7 nucleotides agree with TRBD2. The CDR3 runs to 14 residues. V was pared by 5 bases and J by 0 bases, with 4 bases of the junction left unmatched. Germline V gene data show CDR1 as MGHRA and CDR2 as YSYEKL. CDR3 residues: CASSWGGSSYEQYF. The CDR3 bases are TGCGCCAGCAGCTGGGGCGGGAGCTCCTACGAGCAGTACTTC.

This clonotype was seen at least ten times. V is TRBV6-1 and J is TRBJ2-5, with unresolved D. The CDR3 is 13 residues long. The germline gives CDR1 MNHNS, CDR2 SASEGT. Between the trimmed V and J ends, which lost 6 bases and 5 bases, there was a span of 13 bases. CDR3 coding DNA: TGTGCCAGCAGGGCCACTGTTCGGGAGACCCAGTACTTC. Translating it yields CASRATVRETQYF.

This clonotype was picked up a small number of times. The chain is built from TRBV29-1 and TRBJ1-2; D gene uncertain. Germline V CDR1 and CDR2: SQVTM, ANQGSEA. V shed 3 bases and J shed 4 bases, with 9 bases lying between them. The CDR3 is made up of 12 amino acids. The CDR3 DNA follows: TGCAGCGTTGACCAGGACGGCTATGGCTACACCTTC. Translated: CSVDQDGYGYTF.

The chain carries TRBV7-2 and TRBJ2-5; TRBD1 or TRBD2 may be the D gene (5 bases each). Trimming pared 1 base from V and 5 bases from J, leaving 14 bases between. Germline-derived CDR1 and CDR2 are SGHTA and FQGNSA. The CDR3 length is 15 residues. This CDR3 is CASSLVPGTAETQYF. The CDR3 DNA sequence: TGTGCCAGCAGCTTAGTCCCCGGGACGGCGGAGACCCAGTACTTC. Supplemented by reference TRBV7-2 and TRBJ2-5, the full variable domain reads GAGVSQSPSNKVTEKGKDVELRCDPISGHTALYWYRQSLGQGLEFLIYFQGNSAPDKSGLPSDRFSAERTGGSVSTLTIQRTQQEDSAVYLCASSLVPGTAETQYFGPGTRLLVL.

Ten or more counts support this clonotype. Here the CDR3 DNA reads TGTGCCAGCAGCTTAGGGGCGGGAGGGCCCAGCACAGATACGCAGTATTTT. Encoded protein: CASSLGAGGPSTDTQYF. The chain combines TRBV7-2 with TRBJ2-3; the match to TRBD2 covers 9 bases. The germline gives CDR1 SGHTA, CDR2 FQGNSA. V was pared by 1 base and J by 0 bases, with 5 bases of the junction left unmatched. This CDR3 is 17 amino acids long. Combining the CDR3 with reference TRBV7-2 and TRBJ2-3 gives the whole variable domain GAGVSQSPSNKVTEKGKDVELRCDPISGHTALYWYRQSLGQGLEFLIYFQGNSAPDKSGLPSDRFSAERTGGSVSTLTIQRTQQEDSAVYLCASSLGAGGPSTDTQYFGPGTRLTVL.

This clonotype was recorded at least ten times. The chain employs TRBV5-1 and TRBJ2-7; no firm D call. V was clipped by 1 base and J by 0 bases, with 2 bases between them. Germline-derived CDR1 and CDR2 are SGHRS and YFSETQ. The length of the CDR3 is 12 residues. The CDR3 DNA follows: TGCGCCAGCAGCTTGACCTCCTACGAGCAGTACTTC. Translated: CASSLTSYEQYF.

This clonotype was recorded many times. V gene TRBV7-2 combines with J gene TRBJ2-7; 9 bases match TRBD1. Trimming at V came to 4 bases and at J to 4 bases, leaving 11 bases not matched to a gene. This CDR3 comprises 16 residues. CDR1 and CDR2 (germline): SGHTA, FQGNSA. CDR3 sequence (DNA): TGTGCCAGCAGCTCGAGTAGGAACAGGGGGCAATACGAGCAGTACTTC. Translated: CASSSSRNRGQYEQYF. The full variable domain, with the rest looked up from reference TRBV7-2 and TRBJ2-7, is GAGVSQSPSNKVTEKGKDVELRCDPISGHTALYWYRQSLGQGLEFLIYFQGNSAPDKSGLPSDRFSAERTGGSVSTLTIQRTQQEDSAVYLCASSSSRNRGQYEQYFGPGTRLTVT.

This clonotype has a count of ten or more. The chain has TRBV6-1 and TRBJ1-4; 8 positions agree with TRBD1. Trimming cost V 5 bases and J 6 bases; bases outside gene matches: 8. The CDR3 loop spans 15 amino acids. The germline gives CDR1 MNHNS, CDR2 SASEGT. As DNA, the CDR3 is TGTGCCAGCAGTAGGCAGGGGGCAGTTTATGAAAAACTGTTTTTT. Its translation is CASSRQGAVYEKLFF.

The sample holds many counts of this clonotype. V and J are TRBV4-3 and TRBJ2-5, with D possibly being TRBD2 (5 bases). CDR3 length: 16 amino acids. V was clipped by 0 bases and J by 2 bases, with 13 bases between them. The V gene's germline CDR1 is LGHNA and CDR2 YSLEER. For the CDR3, the DNA is TGCGCCAGCAGCCAAGAAAGATCTAGCCTGCAAGAGACCCAGTACTTC. Amino acids: CASSQERSSLQETQYF.

This clonotype was recorded a few times. The chain links TRBV6-8 to TRBJ2-2, with D possibly TRBD1 on 6 matching bases. V lost 11 bases and J 7 bases, leaving 14 bases between the germline ends. The CDR3 contains 12 residues. CDR1 is MNHGY and CDR2 is SAAAGT in the germline V gene. CDR3 residues: CAPTTGIGELFF. In DNA form, the CDR3 reads TGTGCCCCCACAACAGGGATCGGGGAGCTGTTTTTT.

The J gene is TRBJ2-7, the V gene TRBV20-1, with D perhaps matching TRBD1 (5 bases). The CDR3 is made up of 13 amino acids. Germline assignment: CDR1 DFQATT and CDR2 SNEGSKA (reference sequence). V lost 4 bases and J 6 bases, leaving 16 bases between the germline ends. The CDR3 region is CSAIGTHQGEQYF. The DNA of the CDR3 is TGCAGTGCTATCGGAACCCACCAGGGCGAGCAGTACTTC.

This clonotype was counted at least ten times. The chain joins TRBV20-1 to TRBJ1-1; TRBD1 aligns across 8 bases. V lost 3 bases to trimming and J lost 3 bases; unmatched junction nucleotides: 0. CDR1 is DFQATT and CDR2 is SNEGSKA in the germline V gene (reference sequence). The CDR3 runs 12 residues. CDR3 protein: CSARTGDTEAFF. The CDR3 coding sequence is TGCAGTGCTAGGACAGGGGACACTGAAGCTTTCTTT.

About this clonotype: A much larger clone sits a single nucleotide away, making a read error possible. The chain joins TRBV7-2 to TRBJ2-1; 8 bases agree with TRBD1. V trimming: 5 bases; J trimming: 9 bases; junction bases outside the gene matches: 9. From germline, CDR1 is SGHTA and CDR2 FQGNSA. There are 14 residues in the CDR3. CDR3 in amino acids: CASSRVQGASEQFF. CDR3 sequence (DNA): TGTGCCAGCAGCCGGGTGCAGGGGGCTAGTGAGCAGTTCTTC.

This clonotype was seen repeatedly, ten times or more. This chain joins TRBV5-1 and TRBJ2-2, with D possibly being TRBD1 (6 bases). This CDR3 has 17 residues. The germline CDR1 and CDR2 sequences are SGHRS and YFSETQ. Trimming stripped 5 bases from V and 0 bases from J, with 17 bases between. The CDR3 region is CASSLGRGPTNTGELFF. As DNA, the CDR3 is TGCGCCAGCAGTCTTGGCAGGGGACCTACGAACACCGGGGAGCTGTTTTTT.

This clonotype was recorded at least ten times. The V call is TRBV20-1, the J call TRBJ2-7, with D unclear. Germline CDR1 is DFQATT and CDR2 is SNEGSKA (reference sequence). The CDR3 sequence is 11 residues long. The V end lost 4 bases, the J end lost 0 bases, and 4 bases lay between the germline ends. Written as DNA, the CDR3 is TGCAGTGCTATCGACTCCTACGAGCAGTACTTC. This gives the protein CSAIDSYEQYF.

The V and J genes are TRBV19 and TRBJ1-5, with D hard to call. Trimming pared 6 bases from V and 0 bases from J, leaving 12 bases between. The CDR3 runs to 15 residues. The germline V gene encodes CDR1 LNHDA and CDR2 SQIVND (reference sequence). Here the CDR3 reads CASRRQRYSNQPQHF. As DNA, the CDR3 is TGTGCCAGTAGACGACAACGTTATAGCAATCAGCCCCAGCATTTT.